The rows below give T cell receptor beta chains drawn from one sample of a study of T cells in localized non-small cell lung cancer. The method was immunoSEQ multiplex PCR; TCRdb's version includes in-frame clones alone and lacks a portion of them. Of about 1,400 clones in the sample, roughly a quarter are singletons; the top ten hold about 19%. Material: normal lung tissue next to the tumor, obtained before any cancer treatment. These receptors all stem from a man between 35 and 75 years old with stage II squamous cell lung carcinoma. Both conserved end residues are trimmed from each CDR3.

J: TRBJ2-5; V: TRBV30; CDR3: AWSVSRVTGVQETQY
J: TRBJ2-5; V: TRBV28; CDR3: ASAIAQAPKTQY
J: TRBJ1-1; V: TRBV11-3; CDR3: ASTRGEGATEAF
J: TRBJ2-3; V: TRBV11-3; CDR3: ASSLGLAVQDTQY
J: TRBJ1-2; V: TRBV19; CDR3: ASERDRAYGYT
J: TRBJ1-4; V: TRBV6-8; CDR3: ASYATNEKLF
J: TRBJ2-7; V: TRBV1; CDR3: ASSHLGLAGVEQY
J: TRBJ2-3; V: TRBV6-4; CDR3: ASSDSRGGADTQY
J: TRBJ2-5; V: TRBV19; CDR3: ASSPGPETETQY
J: TRBJ1-5; V: TRBV9; CDR3: ASRADLGNQPQH
J: TRBJ1-2; V: TRBV12-5; CDR3: ASGFVREGYT